Here is one T cell receptor beta chain with its context. This sample stems from a study of T cells in Graves' hyperthyroidism and ophthalmopathy. Study background: Any treatment followed the collection of peripheral blood at initial diagnosis.

With 5 bases clipped from V and 7 bases from J, the junction kept 7 bases outside the gene matches. Germline CDR1 and CDR2: LNHDA and SQIVND (reference sequence). The CDR3 length is 15 residues. Aged 18 to 65, the patients had hyperthyroidism that was newly diagnosed and had lasted under 2 months. The study excluded patients with uncontrolled infection, other autoimmune disease, pregnancy or lactation. Thyroid ultrasound and orbital computed tomography, with clinical symptoms and serum thyroxine and TRAb, informed diagnoses. RNA transcripts yielded amplified TCR beta CDR3 regions. First-round RT-PCR of the TCR CDR3 relied on the HTBI primer set. TCRdb processed the multiplex PCR reads anew with MiXCR; each CDR3 protein has one entry. The data show 94,000 or so distinct CDR3 sequences, about half seen once.

The sequenced sample consisted of blood. The source of this sequence is a woman aged 40 to 50 with Graves' hyperthyroidism. V and J are TRBV19 and TRBJ1-5, with TRBD1 matching 11 bases. CDR3 sequence reads: CASSPRTGGYQPQHF. Here the CDR3 DNA reads TGTGCCAGTAGTCCCCGGACAGGGGGCTACCAGCCCCAGCATTTT.